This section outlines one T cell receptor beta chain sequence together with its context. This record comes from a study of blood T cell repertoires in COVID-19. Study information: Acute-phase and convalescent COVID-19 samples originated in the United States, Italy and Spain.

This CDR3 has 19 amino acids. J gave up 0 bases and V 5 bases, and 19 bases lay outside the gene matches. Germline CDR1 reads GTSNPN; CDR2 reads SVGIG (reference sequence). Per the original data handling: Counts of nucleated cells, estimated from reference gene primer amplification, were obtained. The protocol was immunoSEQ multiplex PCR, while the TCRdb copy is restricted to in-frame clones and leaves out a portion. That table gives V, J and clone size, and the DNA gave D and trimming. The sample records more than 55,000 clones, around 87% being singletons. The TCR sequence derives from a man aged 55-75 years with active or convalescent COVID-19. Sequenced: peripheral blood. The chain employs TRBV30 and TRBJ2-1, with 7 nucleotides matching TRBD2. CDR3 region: CAWWSWEGKHPGSYNEQFF. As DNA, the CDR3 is TGTGCCTGGTGGTCTTGGGAGGGGAAACATCCTGGCTCCTACAATGAGCAGTTCTTC.